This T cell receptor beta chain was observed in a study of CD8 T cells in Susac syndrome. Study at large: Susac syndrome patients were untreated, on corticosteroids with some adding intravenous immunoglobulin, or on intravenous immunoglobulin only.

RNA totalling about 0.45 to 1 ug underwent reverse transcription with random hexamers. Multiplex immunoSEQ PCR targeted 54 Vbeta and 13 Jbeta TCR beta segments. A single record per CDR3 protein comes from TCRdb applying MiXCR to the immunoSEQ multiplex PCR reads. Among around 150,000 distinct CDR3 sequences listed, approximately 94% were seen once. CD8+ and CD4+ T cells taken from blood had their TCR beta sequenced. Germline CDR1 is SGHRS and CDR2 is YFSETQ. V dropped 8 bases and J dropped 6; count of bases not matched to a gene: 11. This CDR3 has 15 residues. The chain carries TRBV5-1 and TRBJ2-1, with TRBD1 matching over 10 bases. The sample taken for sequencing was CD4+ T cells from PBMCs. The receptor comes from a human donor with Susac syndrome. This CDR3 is CASRTGDRGGNEQFF. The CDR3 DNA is TGCGCCAGTCGGACAGGGGACAGGGGCGGCAATGAGCAGTTCTTC.